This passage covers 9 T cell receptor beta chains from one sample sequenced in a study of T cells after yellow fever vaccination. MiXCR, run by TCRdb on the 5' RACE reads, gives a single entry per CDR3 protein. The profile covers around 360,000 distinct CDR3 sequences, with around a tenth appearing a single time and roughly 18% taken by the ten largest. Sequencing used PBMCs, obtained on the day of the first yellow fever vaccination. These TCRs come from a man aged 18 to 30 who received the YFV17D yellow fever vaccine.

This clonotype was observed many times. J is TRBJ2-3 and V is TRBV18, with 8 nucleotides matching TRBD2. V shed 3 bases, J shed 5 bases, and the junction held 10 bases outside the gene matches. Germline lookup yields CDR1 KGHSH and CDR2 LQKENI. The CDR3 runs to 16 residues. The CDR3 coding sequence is TGTGCCAGCTCACCCGGACTAGCCACCATCGGAGATACGCAGTATTTT. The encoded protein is CASSPGLATIGDTQYF.

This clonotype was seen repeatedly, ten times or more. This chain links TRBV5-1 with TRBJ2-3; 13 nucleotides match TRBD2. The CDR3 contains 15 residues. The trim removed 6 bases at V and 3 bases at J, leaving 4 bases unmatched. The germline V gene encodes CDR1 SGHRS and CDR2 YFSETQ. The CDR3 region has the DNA TGCGCCAGCACGACTAGCGGGGGGAGGACAGATACGCAGTATTTT. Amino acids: CASTTSGGRTDTQYF.

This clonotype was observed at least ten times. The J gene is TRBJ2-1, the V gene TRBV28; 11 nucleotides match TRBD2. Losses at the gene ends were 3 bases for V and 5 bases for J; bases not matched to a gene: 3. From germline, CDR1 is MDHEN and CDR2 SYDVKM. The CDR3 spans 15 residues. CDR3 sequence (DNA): TGTGCCAGCAGTTTTAGCGGGGGGGCCGACAATGAGCAGTTCTTC. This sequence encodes CASSFSGGADNEQFF.

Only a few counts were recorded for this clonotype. The CDR3 region is CASTGRGTEAFF. CDR3 in DNA: TGTGCCAGCACGGGGCGGGGAACTGAAGCTTTCTTT. This chain uses TRBV25-1 with TRBJ1-1; possibly TRBD1 for D (5 bases). V lost 7 bases, J lost 5 bases, and 11 bases lay in between. Germline-derived CDR1 and CDR2 are MGHDK and SYGVNS. CDR3 length: 12 residues.

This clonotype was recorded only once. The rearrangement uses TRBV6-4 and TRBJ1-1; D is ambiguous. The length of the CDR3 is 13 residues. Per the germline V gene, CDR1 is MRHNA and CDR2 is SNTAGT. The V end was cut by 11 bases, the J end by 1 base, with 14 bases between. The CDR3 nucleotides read TGTGCCCAATTTTCTCCACCGAACACTGAAGCTTTCTTT. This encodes CAQFSPPNTEAFF.

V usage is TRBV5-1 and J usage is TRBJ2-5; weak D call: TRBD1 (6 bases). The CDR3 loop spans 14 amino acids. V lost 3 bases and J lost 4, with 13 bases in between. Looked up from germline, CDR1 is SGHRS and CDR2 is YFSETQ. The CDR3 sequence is CASSSGQPLETQYF. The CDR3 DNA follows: TGCGCCAGCAGCTCTGGACAGCCCTTAGAGACCCAGTACTTC. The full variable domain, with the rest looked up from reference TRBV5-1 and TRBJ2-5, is KAGVTQTPRYLIKTRGQQVTLSCSPISGHRSVSWYQQTPGQGLQFLFEYFSETQRNKGNFPGRFSGRQFSNSRSEMNVSTLELGDSALYLCASSSGQPLETQYFGPGTRLLVL.

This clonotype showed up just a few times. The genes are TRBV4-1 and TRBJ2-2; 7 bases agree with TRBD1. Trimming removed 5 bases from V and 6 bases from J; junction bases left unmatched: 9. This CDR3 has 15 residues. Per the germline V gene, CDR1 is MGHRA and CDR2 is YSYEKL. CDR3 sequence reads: CASSSRDSISGELFF. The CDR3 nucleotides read TGCGCCAGCAGCTCCCGGGACAGTATATCCGGGGAGCTGTTTTTT.

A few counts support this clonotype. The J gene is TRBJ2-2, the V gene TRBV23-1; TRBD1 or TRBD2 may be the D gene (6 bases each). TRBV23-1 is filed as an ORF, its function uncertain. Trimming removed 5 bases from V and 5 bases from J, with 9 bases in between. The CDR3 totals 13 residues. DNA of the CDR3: TGCGCCAGCAGTAGGGGGGATACCGGGGAGCTGTTTTTT. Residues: CASSRGDTGELFF.

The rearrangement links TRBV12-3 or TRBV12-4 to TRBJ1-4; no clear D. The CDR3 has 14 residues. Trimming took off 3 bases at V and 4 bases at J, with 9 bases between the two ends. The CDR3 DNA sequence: TGTGCCAGCAGTTTGAGGCAGAGTAATGAAAAACTGTTTTTT. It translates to CASSLRQSNEKLFF.